This TCR beta chain derives from a study of shared clonotypes between healthy human individuals. This clone was detected once. The germline V and J ends were trimmed by 6 bases and 3 bases, with 6 bases remaining between them. The germline CDR1 and CDR2 sequences are SNHLY and FYNNEI. CDR3 length: 11 amino acids. Only in-frame clones appear in the TCRdb table, and some are missing; sequencing was by immunoSEQ multiplex PCR. Among hundreds of thousands of clones listed, roughly nine tenths were seen once. CD45RO-negative, CCR7-positively selected cells formed the naive CD8 fraction, excluding terminally differentiated effector memory CD45RA+ cells.

V and J are TRBV2 and TRBJ2-7, with no clear D. This clonotype was sampled from a man aged 25-40 years in good health. Source material: naive CD8+ T cells sorted from blood. CDR3 region: CASRISYEQYF. The CDR3 DNA reads TGTGCCAGCAGGATAAGCTACGAGCAGTACTTC.